This is a list of T cell receptor beta chains from one sample in a study of shared clonotypes between healthy human individuals. Sequencing used immunoSEQ multiplex PCR; TCRdb keeps in-frame clones, though not all of them. The table has 1,400,000 or so clones, approximately 98.5% seen once. Sequencing used naive CD4+ T cells sorted from blood. The receptors stem from a man under 40 in good health. Each CDR3 is given with its conserved first and last residue. D genes are given only for firm matches. Clone size appears in some rows only: once, few, many, or a class for an expanded clone.

V	size	J	D	DNA	CDR3
TRBV15	-	TRBJ1-5	TRBD1	TGTGCCACCAGCAGAGGACAGGGGGTAAACGCGCAGCCCCAGCATTTT	CATSRGQGVNAQPQHF
TRBV7-2	once	TRBJ2-1	-	TGTGCCAGCAGCCGCACCGGTAATGAGCAGTTCTTC	CASSRTGNEQFF
TRBV12-2	once	TRBJ2-2	-	TGTGCAAGTCGCTTAGGGTTCCCGGGACTAGCGGGAGTGAACGGGGAGCTGTTTTTT	CASRLGFPGLAGVNGELFF
TRBV2	-	TRBJ2-7	-	TGTGCCAGCAGTGAAAACTACCAATACGAGCAGTACTTC	CASSENYQYEQYF
TRBV27	-	TRBJ2-1	TRBD2	TGTGCCAGCAGGGTATTAGGACTAGCGGGGGGTGAGCAGTTCTTC	CASRVLGLAGGEQFF
TRBV11-2	-	TRBJ1-1	-	TGTGCCAGCAGCTTGGCCCCAAACACTGAAGCTTTCTTT	CASSLAPNTEAFF
TRBV11-2	-	TRBJ2-3	-	TGTGCCAGCAGCTTGGTTCGCGGAACGTTCACAGATACGCAGTATTTT	CASSLVRGTFTDTQYF
TRBV6-5	-	TRBJ1-6	-	TGTGCCAGCAGTTACGTGGGAGCGAGCCTCCACTTT	CASSYVGASLHF
TRBV18	-	TRBJ2-5	-	TGTGCCAGCTCGGCAAAAGAGACCCAGTACTTC	CASSAKETQYF
TRBV20-1	-	TRBJ2-5	TRBD2	TGCAGCCAGCGGGATCAAGAGACCCAGTACTTC	CSQRDQETQYF
TRBV7-2	-	TRBJ1-1	-	TGTGCCAGCAGCTTAGTAGTCGGGGTGGGGACTGAAGCTTTCTTT	CASSLVVGVGTEAFF
TRBV21-1	once	TRBJ1-5	-	TGTGCCAGCATCGCAGGTAAGGGGCCTCTGGCTGGCAATCAGCCCCAGCATTTT	CASIAGKGPLAGNQPQHF
TRBV27	-	TRBJ1-2	TRBD1	TGTGCCAGCAGTAGGGACAGGGTCACGTTTTATGGCTACACCTTC	CASSRDRVTFYGYTF
TRBV7-8	-	TRBJ1-5	-	TGTGCCAGCAGCTTAGCCTATCAGCCCCAGCATTTT	CASSLAYQPQHF
TRBV7-6	-	TRBJ2-1	-	TGTGCCAGCAGCTCTAGTGGTGAGCAGTTCTTC	CASSSSGEQFF
TRBV18	-	TRBJ1-4	-	TGTGCCAGCTCACCGTTGGGGGTGAATGAAAAACTGTTTTTT	CASSPLGVNEKLFF
TRBV18	-	TRBJ2-3	-	TGTGCCAGCTCACCCCCCGGAGCTCTCACAGATACGCAGTATTTT	CASSPPGALTDTQYF
TRBV7-3	-	TRBJ1-1	-	TGTGCCAGCAGCTTATTTCGGGCGGGGTCCAACACTGAAGCTTTCTTT	CASSLFRAGSNTEAFF